The 27 T cell receptor beta chains in this list originate from one sample, sequenced in a study of T cells after yellow fever vaccination. TCRdb reprocessed the 5' RACE reads with MiXCR, giving one entry per CDR3 protein. The repertoire has fewer than 35,000 distinct CDR3 sequences, more than 9% of them found once; the top ten carry roughly 12%. Sequenced here: PBMCs, either bulk or a sorted T-cell subset (CD4+, CD8+, memory, or dextramer-sorted; not recorded which), sampled more than 14 days after the first yellow fever vaccination. The receptors here all came from a man aged 18-30 years who received the YFV17D yellow fever vaccine.

This clonotype was recorded at least ten times. V and J are TRBV24-1 and TRBJ2-5; D is perhaps TRBD2 (6 bases). V lost 3 bases to trimming and J lost 5 bases, with 15 bases between them. CDR1 is KGHDR, CDR2 SFDVKD, per germline. This CDR3 has 15 residues. The CDR3 sequence: CATSDRAGRLETQYF. The CDR3 nucleotides read TGTGCCACCAGTGATAGGGCAGGGAGGCTGGAGACCCAGTACTTC.

About this clonotype: A read error may be the cause here, since a much bigger clone is one base away. V gene TRBV2 combines with J gene TRBJ2-2; D unclear. Trimming took off 5 bases at V and 9 bases at J, with 13 bases between the two ends. Germline V gene data show CDR1 as SNHLY and CDR2 as FYNNEI. The CDR3 loop spans 13 amino acids. The CDR3 DNA follows: TGTGCCAGCAGTCAAGGAACTACCTGGGAGCTGTTTTTT. Translation: CASSQGTTWELFF.

Notes on this clonotype: A much larger clone sits a single nucleotide away, making a read error possible. The genes are TRBV18 and TRBJ1-4; D gene uncertain. CDR3 length equals 13 residues. The germline V gene encodes CDR1 KGHSH and CDR2 LQKENI. Trimming pared 2 bases from V and 8 bases from J, leaving 9 bases between. CDR3 bases: TGTGCCAGCTCACCAAACAGTAAAGAAAAACTGTTTTTT. As protein: CASSPNSKEKLFF.

This rearrangement joins TRBV4-2 to TRBJ1-1, with D maybe TRBD1 (5 bases). Germline CDR1 is LGHNA and CDR2 is YNFKEQ. The CDR3 contains 17 residues. Deletions cut 4 bases from V and 0 bases from J, with 18 bases between. The CDR3 DNA follows: TGTGCCAGCAGCCCCGATCCAGACAGTCTGATGAACACTGAAGCTTTCTTT. It translates to CASSPDPDSLMNTEAFF.

Regarding this clonotype: A read error may be the cause here, since a much bigger clone is one base away. The chain carries TRBV4-1 and TRBJ2-2; tentatively, D is TRBD1 (5 bases). The CDR3 is 16 amino acids. The V end was cut by 0 bases, the J end by 9 bases, with 17 bases between. In germline, CDR1 is MGHRA, CDR2 YSYEKL. CDR3 sequence (DNA): TGCGCCAGCAGCCAAGATCCAAATCAGGGTGGCCGGGAGCTGTTTTTT. This codes for CASSQDPNQGGRELFF.

This clonotype came up a few times. The chain has TRBV7-2 and TRBJ2-5; 12 nucleotides line up with TRBD2. The CDR3 length is 18 residues. Germline V gene lookup returns CDR1 SGHTA and CDR2 FQGNSA. V lost 0 bases to trimming and J lost 5 bases; unmatched junction nucleotides: 10. The CDR3 is CASSLASLAGGPWETQYF. The CDR3, as DNA: TGTGCCAGCAGCTTAGCGAGTCTAGCGGGGGGGCCTTGGGAGACCCAGTACTTC.

This clonotype was seen ten or more times. V is TRBV2 and J is TRBJ2-7; a weak D match, TRBD1 (7 bases). The CDR3 is 15 amino acids. In germline, CDR1 is SNHLY, CDR2 FYNNEI. V shed 6 bases and J shed 4 bases, with 19 bases lying between them. CDR3 loop: CASSASEGATYEQYF. The CDR3, as DNA: TGTGCCAGCAGCGCCTCGGAGGGGGCGACGTACGAGCAGTACTTC.

The rearrangement uses TRBV5-1 and TRBJ2-3; no definite D call. Germline loops: CDR1 SGHRS, CDR2 YFSETQ. This CDR3 is 13 amino acids long. V lost 5 bases, J lost 4 bases, and 11 bases lay in between. Here the CDR3 DNA reads TGCGCCAGCAGTTATTGGGGTTCAGATACGCAGTATTTT. Its protein is CASSYWGSDTQYF.

This clonotype was counted ten times or more. The chain employs TRBV4-1 and TRBJ1-2; D is unresolved. Trimming cost V 4 bases and J 7 bases, with 19 bases left between them. The CDR3 totals 15 residues. Germline V gene lookup returns CDR1 MGHRA and CDR2 YSYEKL. The DNA of the CDR3 is TGCGCCAGCAGCCGCCCGGGAGAGGGTCTCTTTGGCTACACCTTC. This encodes CASSRPGEGLFGYTF.

This clonotype has at least ten counts. This chain uses TRBV7-2 with TRBJ1-5; TRBD1 might be the D (6 bases). CDR1 SGHTA and CDR2 FQGNSA come from the germline V gene. The CDR3 runs to 13 residues. Trimming shortened V by 5 bases and J by 7 bases, and 12 bases separated the two germline ends. CDR3 bases: TGTGCCAGCAGCCTACAGGGTGAGCAGCCCCAGCATTTT. Protein sequence: CASSLQGEQPQHF. Full variable domain (remainder filled in from reference TRBV7-2 and TRBJ1-5): GAGVSQSPSNKVTEKGKDVELRCDPISGHTALYWYRQSLGQGLEFLIYFQGNSAPDKSGLPSDRFSAERTGGSVSTLTIQRTQQEDSAVYLCASSLQGEQPQHFGDGTRLSIL.

This clonotype was seen many times. The gene calls are TRBV5-1 and TRBJ1-4; D might be TRBD1 (6 bases). Trimming removed 4 bases from V and 2 bases from J, with 12 bases in between. Germline assignment: CDR1 SGHRS and CDR2 YFSETQ. The CDR3 length is 15 residues. CDR3 bases: TGCGCCAGCAGCCTGAGGGGGGTCACTAATGAAAAACTGTTTTTT. Its translation: CASSLRGVTNEKLFF.

This clonotype showed up many times. V gene TRBV20-1 combines with J gene TRBJ2-5, with D perhaps TRBD2 (5 bases). Trimming removed 4 bases at V and 1 base at J, with 13 bases between. The germline CDR1 and CDR2 sequences are DFQATT and SNEGSKA (reference sequence). The CDR3 totals 14 residues. The DNA of the CDR3 is TGCAGTGCTACGCATCTCCGGGGCCAAGAGACCCAGTACTTC. Residues: CSATHLRGQETQYF.

This clonotype showed up many times. This chain links TRBV11-2 with TRBJ2-3; possibly TRBD2 for D (6 bases). The CDR3 is 18 amino acids. Trimming left V 3 bases short and J 0 bases short, with 19 bases between. Per the germline V gene, CDR1 is SGHAT and CDR2 is FQNNGV. CDR3: CASSFSLYSAGSTDTQYF. The CDR3 nucleotides read TGTGCCAGCAGCTTCTCTCTTTACAGTGCGGGGAGCACAGATACGCAGTATTTT.

This clonotype was picked up many times. The gene calls are TRBV7-2 and TRBJ1-1, with D perhaps TRBD1 (5 bases). Per germline, CDR1 SGHTA and CDR2 FQGNSA. The germline V and J ends were trimmed by 4 bases and 4 bases, with 13 bases remaining between them. The CDR3 has 14 amino acids. In nucleotides, the CDR3 is TGTGCCAGCAGCTATGGGGCTACTATCACTGAAGCTTTCTTT. Encoded protein: CASSYGATITEAFF.

This clonotype has ten or more counts. The chain carries TRBV4-2 and TRBJ2-7, with 13 bases lining up with TRBD2. Losses at the gene ends were 3 bases for V and 4 bases for J; bases not matched to a gene: 3. The CDR3 has 15 residues. Germline loops: CDR1 LGHNA, CDR2 YNFKEQ. The CDR3 sequence: CASSQETSGGYEQYF. In DNA form, the CDR3 reads TGTGCCAGCAGCCAGGAGACTAGCGGGGGGTACGAGCAGTACTTC.

At least ten counts were recorded for this clonotype. The chain links TRBV5-6 to TRBJ1-6; TRBD1 matches 8 bases. The CDR3 runs to 16 residues. In germline, CDR1 is SGHDT, CDR2 YYEEEE. The J segment lost 10 bases and the V segment lost 4 bases, leaving 13 bases of the junction unmatched. CDR3 region: CASSPRQGKWESPLHF. The CDR3 bases are TGTGCCAGCAGCCCGAGACAGGGGAAGTGGGAATCACCCCTCCACTTT.

This clonotype was observed many times. The chain carries TRBV7-6 and TRBJ2-3; D unresolved. The CDR3 has 14 amino acids. Trimming shortened V by 5 bases and J by 3 bases, and 12 bases separated the two germline ends. Germline V gene data show CDR1 as SGHVS and CDR2 as FNYEAQ. Here the CDR3 DNA reads TGTGCCAGCAGCGCATCCGGGTCGACAGATACGCAGTATTTT. This codes for CASSASGSTDTQYF.

This clonotype was seen repeatedly, ten times or more. The chain recombines TRBV5-1 with TRBJ2-5, with D perhaps matching TRBD2 (7 bases). The CDR3 runs 15 residues. Germline V CDR1 and CDR2: SGHRS, YFSETQ. The V end lost 6 bases, the J end lost 5 bases, and 20 bases lay between the germline ends. As DNA, the CDR3 is TGCGCCAGCAACCCTGGGAGGGGGGGGGCCGAGACCCAGTACTTC. Its translation is CASNPGRGGAETQYF.

This clonotype was observed a handful of times. The chain joins TRBV7-6 to TRBJ1-2, with 8 positions matching TRBD1. J was trimmed by 4 bases and V by 5 bases; bases with no gene match: 6. This CDR3 is built from 14 residues. Per the germline V gene, CDR1 is SGHVS and CDR2 is FNYEAQ. The CDR3 protein is CASSPAGGGYGYTF. The CDR3 nucleotides read TGTGCCAGCAGCCCAGCAGGGGGCGGCTATGGCTACACCTTC.

Ten or more counts support this clonotype. DNA for the CDR3: TGTGCCAGCAGCCAAGAAAATACAGCAAATCAGCCCCAGCATTTT. It yields the protein CASSQENTANQPQHF. The rearrangement joins TRBV4-2 to TRBJ1-5; D gene ambiguous. This CDR3 is built from 15 residues. CDR1 LGHNA and CDR2 YNFKEQ come from the germline V gene. Trimming cost V 0 bases and J 4 bases, with 10 bases left between them.

This clonotype has ten or more counts. The V call is TRBV9, the J call TRBJ2-5; maybe TRBD1 (5 bases). Trimming shortened V by 0 bases and J by 5 bases, and 14 bases separated the two germline ends. The germline V gene has CDR1 SGDLS and CDR2 YYNGEE. The CDR3 has 15 amino acids. The CDR3 protein is CASSVDGASGETQYF. Here the CDR3 DNA reads TGTGCCAGCAGCGTAGACGGAGCTTCAGGGGAGACCCAGTACTTC.

This clonotype appeared many times. The rearrangement uses TRBV10-3 and TRBJ1-3; D is unresolved. Between the trimmed V and J ends, which lost 2 bases and 1 base, there was a span of 9 bases. Germline CDR1 is ENHRY and CDR2 is SYGVKD. This CDR3 is built from 15 residues. The CDR3 is CAISEAPFSGNTIYF. The CDR3 bases are TGTGCCATCAGTGAGGCCCCTTTTTCTGGAAACACCATATATTTT.

Ten or more counts support this clonotype. The V gene is TRBV6-2 or TRBV6-3, the J gene TRBJ2-7, with TRBD1 matching over 9 bases. Germline V gene data show CDR1 as MNHEY and CDR2 as SVGEGT. This CDR3 contains 14 residues. Trimming cost V 5 bases and J 4 bases; bases outside gene matches: 6. Written as DNA, the CDR3 is TGTGCCAGCAGTGCCCGGGACAGGGCTTACGAGCAGTACGTC. Its protein is CASSARDRAYEQYV.

This clonotype has ten or more counts. The chain has TRBV12-3 or TRBV12-4 and TRBJ2-7; 7 bases map to TRBD2. The CDR3 totals 14 residues. After removal of 3 bases from V and 1 base from J, the junction contained 3 bases not matched to a gene. The CDR3 DNA is TGTGCCAGCAGTTTTACTAGCGCATCCTACGAGCAGTACTTC. This gives the protein CASSFTSASYEQYF.

This clonotype was picked up many times. The genes are TRBV5-5 and TRBJ2-3; D unclear. The CDR3 spans 15 residues. Germline V gene sequence: CDR1 SGHKS, CDR2 YYEKEE (reference sequence). V shed 4 bases and J shed 0 bases, with 12 bases lying between them. The chain's CDR3 is CASSPPPTSTDTQYF. For the CDR3, the DNA is TGTGCCAGCAGCCCCCCCCCGACCAGCACAGATACGCAGTATTTT.

The V call is TRBV6-5, the J call TRBJ1-4; the D is unclear. The CDR3 has 15 amino acids. Trimming stripped 2 bases from V and 0 bases from J, with 7 bases between. CDR1 and CDR2 (germline): MNHEY, SVGAGI. Here the CDR3 DNA reads TGTGCCAGCAGTTACCGGGGTGCAACTAATGAAAAACTGTTTTTT. This codes for CASSYRGATNEKLFF.

V is TRBV5-4 and J is TRBJ2-5; 14 nucleotides align to TRBD2. The trim removed 2 bases at V and 3 bases at J, leaving 6 bases unmatched. This CDR3 region has 17 residues. Germline V gene sequence: CDR1 SGHNT, CDR2 YYREEE (reference sequence). CDR3 coding DNA: TGTGCCAGCAGCTTCCGACTAGCGGGGGGGCCGGAAGAGACCCAGTACTTC. Protein product: CASSFRLAGGPEETQYF.